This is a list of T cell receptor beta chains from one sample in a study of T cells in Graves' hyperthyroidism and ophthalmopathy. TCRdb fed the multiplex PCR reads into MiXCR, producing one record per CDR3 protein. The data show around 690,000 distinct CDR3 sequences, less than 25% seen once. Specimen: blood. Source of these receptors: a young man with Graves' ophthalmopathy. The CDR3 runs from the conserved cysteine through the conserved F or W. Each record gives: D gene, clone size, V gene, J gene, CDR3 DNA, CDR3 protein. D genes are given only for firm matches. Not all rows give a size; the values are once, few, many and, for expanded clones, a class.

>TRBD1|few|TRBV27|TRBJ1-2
TGTGCCAGCAGCCTCGAGACAGGGAGTGGCTACACCTTC
CASSLETGSGYTF
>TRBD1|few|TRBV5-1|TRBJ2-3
TGCGCCAGCAGGGACAGGGACACAGATACGCAGTATTTT
CASRDRDTDTQYF
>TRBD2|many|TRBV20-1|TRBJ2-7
TGCAGTGCAGCTCTAGCGGGACGCACCTACGAGCAGTACTTC
CSAALAGRTYEQYF
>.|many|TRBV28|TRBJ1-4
TGTGCCAGCAGTTTGAACGGGGCTAATGAAAAACTGTTTTTT
CASSLNGANEKLFF
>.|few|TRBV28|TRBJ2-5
TGTGCCAGCAGCCTGTCGGGGTTCCAGTACTTC
CASSLSGFQYF
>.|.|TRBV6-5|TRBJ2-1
TGTGCCAGCAGTTACTTGGGGGGAAACTACAATGAGCAGTTCTTC
CASSYLGGNYNEQFF
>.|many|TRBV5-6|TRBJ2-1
TGTGCCAGCAGCTCACTAGCAAGGCATGAGCAGTTCTTC
CASSSLARHEQFF
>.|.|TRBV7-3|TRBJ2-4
TGTGCCAGCACGGCTGTGGGGAACATTCAGTACTTC
CASTAVGNIQYF
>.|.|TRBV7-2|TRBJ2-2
TGTGCCAGCAGCTTAAGTCCCTGGGAGCTGTTTTTT
CASSLSPWELFF
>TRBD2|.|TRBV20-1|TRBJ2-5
TGCAGTGCTATCAGGACTAGCGGGATCGAGACCCAGTACTTC
CSAIRTSGIETQYF
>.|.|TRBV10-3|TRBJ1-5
TGTGCCATCAGTGAGTCCAACAATCAGCCCCAGCATTTT
CAISESNNQPQHF
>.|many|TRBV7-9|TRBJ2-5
TGTGCCAGCAGCTTAAGCGAAGGGACCCAGTACTTC
CASSLSEGTQYF
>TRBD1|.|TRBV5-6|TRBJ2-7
TGTGCCAGCAGCCGGAGTCGGGTAAGGGGGCCCGCGTTGGGCTCCTACGAGCAGTACTTC
CASSRSRVRGPALGSYEQYF
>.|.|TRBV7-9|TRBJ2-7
TGTGCCAGCAGCATTAAAGACAGACCCTACGAGCAGTACTTC
CASSIKDRPYEQYF
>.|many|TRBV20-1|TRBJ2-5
TGCAGTGCTAGGAACTGGGATCAAGAGACCCAGTACTTC
CSARNWDQETQYF
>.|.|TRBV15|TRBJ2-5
TGTGCCACCAGCAGAGTAGACGGTTTTCAAGAGACCCAGTACTTC
CATSRVDGFQETQYF
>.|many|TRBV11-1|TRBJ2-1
TGTGCCAGCAGACCCCTTAGGTCTAGCGCAAACAATGAGCAGTTCTTC
CASRPLRSSANNEQFF
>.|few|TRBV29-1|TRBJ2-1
TGCAGCGTTGAAGATCCCAACAGGGAATATTACAATGAGCAGTTCTTC
CSVEDPNREYYNEQFF
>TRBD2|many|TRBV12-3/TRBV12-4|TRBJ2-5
TGTGCCAGCAGTTCTCTTAAGGGACTAGCGGGAGGGGGAGCACAAGAGACCCAGTACTTC
CASSSLKGLAGGGAQETQYF
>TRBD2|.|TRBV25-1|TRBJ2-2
TGTGCCAGCAGTGAATTGCGCGGGAGGGGCACCGGGGAGCTGTTTTTT
CASSELRGRGTGELFF
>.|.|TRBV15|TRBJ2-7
TGTGCCACCAGCAGCCGACTTAACTACGAGCAGTACTTC
CATSSRLNYEQYF
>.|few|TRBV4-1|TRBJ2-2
TGCGCCAGCAGCCAAGATGATGGGGCCGGGGAGCTGTTTTTT
CASSQDDGAGELFF
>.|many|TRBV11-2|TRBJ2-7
TGTGCCAGCAGCCGAGTCGGATACGAGCAGTACTTC
CASSRVGYEQYF
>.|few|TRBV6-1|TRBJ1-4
TGTGCCAGCAGTGAAGGTGTCGGAGGCAGGGGTAATGAAAAACTGTTTTTT
CASSEGVGGRGNEKLFF
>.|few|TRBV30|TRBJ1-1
TGTGCCTGGAGTAACAGGGTCACTGAAGCTTTCTTT
CAWSNRVTEAFF
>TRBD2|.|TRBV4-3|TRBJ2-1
TGCGCCAGCAGCCAGGGGGGGACTAGCTTGAAGTACAATGAGCAGTTCTTC
CASSQGGTSLKYNEQFF
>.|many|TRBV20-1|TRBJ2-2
TGCAGTGCTAGTCTCGGGAACACCGGGGAGCTGTTTTTT
CSASLGNTGELFF
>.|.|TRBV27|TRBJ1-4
TGTGCCAGCAGCTCCGACATTCTTTCCGCAACTAATGAAAAACTGTTTTTT
CASSSDILSATNEKLFF
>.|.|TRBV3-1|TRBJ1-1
TGTGCCAGCAGCCAAGTTCCGGGGAGCACTGAAGCTTTCTTT
CASSQVPGSTEAFF
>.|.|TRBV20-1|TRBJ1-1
TGCAGTGCTAGTAAGGGCCCCCATACCTTCTTT
CSASKGPHTFF
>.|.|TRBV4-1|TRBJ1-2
TGCGCCAGCAGCCAAGACAGAAAGTATGGCTACACCTTC
CASSQDRKYGYTF
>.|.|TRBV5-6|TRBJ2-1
TGTGCCAGCAGCACCAGGGTTAATGAGCAGTTCTTC
CASSTRVNEQFF
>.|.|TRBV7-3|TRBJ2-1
TGTGCCAGCAGCTTTAACCCGGGAGCCTCCTACAATGAGCAGTTCTTC
CASSFNPGASYNEQFF
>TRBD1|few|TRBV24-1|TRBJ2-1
TGTGCCACCAGTGATTTGACAGGGGACAATGAGCAGTTCTTC
CATSDLTGDNEQFF
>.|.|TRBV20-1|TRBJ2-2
TGCAGTGCTAGGGTGGGCGGGGAGACCGGGGAGCTGTTTTTT
CSARVGGETGELFF
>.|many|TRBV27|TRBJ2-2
TGTGCCAGCAGGGGACGGCGGAACACCGGGGAGCTGTTTTTT
CASRGRRNTGELFF
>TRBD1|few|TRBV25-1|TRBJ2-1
TGTGCCAGCAGTGCTAGGGACAGGACTTACAATGAGCAGTTCTTC
CASSARDRTYNEQFF
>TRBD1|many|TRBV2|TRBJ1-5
TGTGCCAGCAGTGGAGGACAGGGCAATCAGCCCCAGCATTTT
CASSGGQGNQPQHF
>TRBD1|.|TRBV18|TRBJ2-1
TGTGCCAGCTCACCACTGCCACCGGGACAGGGTGGGTACAATGAGCAGTTCTTC
CASSPLPPGQGGYNEQFF
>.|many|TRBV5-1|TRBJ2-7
TGCGCCAGCAGCTTGGTGCAGGGGTCCTACGAGCAGTACTTC
CASSLVQGSYEQYF
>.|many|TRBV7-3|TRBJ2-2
TGTGCCAGCAGCTTAATGGAGGGAGGGGAGCTGTTTTTT
CASSLMEGGELFF